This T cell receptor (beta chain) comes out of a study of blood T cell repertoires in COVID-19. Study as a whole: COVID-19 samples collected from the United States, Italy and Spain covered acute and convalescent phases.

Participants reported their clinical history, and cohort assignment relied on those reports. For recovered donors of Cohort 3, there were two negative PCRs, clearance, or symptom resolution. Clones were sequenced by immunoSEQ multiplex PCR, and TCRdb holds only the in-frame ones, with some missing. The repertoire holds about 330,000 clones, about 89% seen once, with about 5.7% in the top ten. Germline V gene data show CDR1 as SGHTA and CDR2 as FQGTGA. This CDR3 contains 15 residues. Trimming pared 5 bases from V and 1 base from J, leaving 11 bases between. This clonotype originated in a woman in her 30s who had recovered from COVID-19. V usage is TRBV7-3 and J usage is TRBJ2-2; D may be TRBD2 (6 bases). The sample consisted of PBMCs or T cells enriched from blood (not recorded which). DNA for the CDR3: TGTGCCAGCAGCGCGGGACCTCTGAACACCGGGGAGCTGTTTTTT. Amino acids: CASSAGPLNTGELFF. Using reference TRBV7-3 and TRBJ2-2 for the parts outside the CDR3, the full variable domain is GAGVSQTPSNKVTEKGKYVELRCDPISGHTALYWYRQSLGQGPEFLIYFQGTGAADDSGLPNDRFFAVRPEGSVSTLKIQRTERGDSAVYLCASSAGPLNTGELFFGEGSRLTVL.